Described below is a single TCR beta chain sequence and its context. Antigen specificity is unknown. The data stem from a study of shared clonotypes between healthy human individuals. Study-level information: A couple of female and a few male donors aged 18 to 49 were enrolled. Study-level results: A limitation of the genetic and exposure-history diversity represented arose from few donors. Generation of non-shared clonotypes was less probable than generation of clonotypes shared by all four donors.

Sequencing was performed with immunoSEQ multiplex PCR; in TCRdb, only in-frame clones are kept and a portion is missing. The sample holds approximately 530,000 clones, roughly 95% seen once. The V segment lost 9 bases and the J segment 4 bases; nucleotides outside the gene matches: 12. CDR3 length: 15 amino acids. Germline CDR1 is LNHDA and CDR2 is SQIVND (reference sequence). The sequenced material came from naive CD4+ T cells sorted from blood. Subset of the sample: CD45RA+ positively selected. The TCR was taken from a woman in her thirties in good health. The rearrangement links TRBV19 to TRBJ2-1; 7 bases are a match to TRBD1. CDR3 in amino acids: CASEGQSGLYNEQFF. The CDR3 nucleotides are TGTGCCAGCGAGGGACAGTCGGGATTATACAATGAGCAGTTCTTC. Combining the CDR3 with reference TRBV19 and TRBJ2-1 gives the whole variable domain DGGITQSPKYLFRKEGQNVTLSCEQNLNHDAMYWYRQDPGQGLRLIYYSQIVNDFQKGDIAEGYSVSREKKESFPLTVTSAQKNPTAFYLCASEGQSGLYNEQFFGPGTRLTVL.